This T cell receptor (beta chain) was identified during a study of shared clonotypes between healthy human individuals. TCRdb's table, derived via immunoSEQ multiplex PCR, lists solely in-frame clones and lacks some. This sample yields over a million clones, of which about 84% are seen a single time; 0.6% to 0.75% belongs to the top ten. The source of this sequence is a man younger than 30 in good health. Some clones in this sample may be carry-over from other donors' samples. The sequencing sample was made of memory CD4+ T cells from PBMCs. The subset: CD45RA-negative fraction.

The DNA for the CDR3 is TGTGCCAGCACCAAAGGATCTGGGGACAAGTACTTC. Protein product: CASTKGSGDKYF. The J gene is TRBJ2-7, the V gene TRBV6-6; tentative D call: TRBD1 (6 bases). CDR3 length equals 12 residues. Trimming took 7 bases from V and 11 from J, leaving 18 bases between them. Looked up from germline, CDR1 is MNHNY and CDR2 is SVGAGI (reference sequence).